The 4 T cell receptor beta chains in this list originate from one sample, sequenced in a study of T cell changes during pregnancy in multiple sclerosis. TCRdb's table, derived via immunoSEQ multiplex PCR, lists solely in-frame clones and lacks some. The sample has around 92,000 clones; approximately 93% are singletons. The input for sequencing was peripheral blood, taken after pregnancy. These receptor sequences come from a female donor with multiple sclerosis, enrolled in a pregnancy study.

Written as DNA, the CDR3 is TGCGCCAGCAGCCAAGATCGGAGCGTACCTAACTATGGCTACACCTTC. Amino acids: CASSQDRSVPNYGYTF. This chain links TRBV4-3 with TRBJ1-2; D uncertain. This CDR3 region has 16 residues. Germline values: CDR1 LGHNA, CDR2 YSLEER. V was trimmed by 0 bases and J by 0 bases, leaving 11 bases between them.

The CDR3 spells CASSATVPPTEAFF. Written as DNA, the CDR3 is TGTGCCAGCAGCGCCACAGTTCCCCCCACTGAAGCTTTCTTT. The J gene is TRBJ1-1, the V gene TRBV9; unclear D gene. The V end was cut by 3 bases, the J end by 4 bases, with 13 bases between. Germline V CDR1 and CDR2: SGDLS, YYNGEE. The CDR3 consists of 14 residues.

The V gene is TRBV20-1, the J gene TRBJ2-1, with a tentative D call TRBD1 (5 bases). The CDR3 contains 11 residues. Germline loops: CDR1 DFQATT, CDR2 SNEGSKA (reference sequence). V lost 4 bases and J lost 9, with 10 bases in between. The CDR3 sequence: CSAIWQGEQFF. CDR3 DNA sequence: TGCAGTGCTATCTGGCAGGGTGAGCAGTTCTTC.

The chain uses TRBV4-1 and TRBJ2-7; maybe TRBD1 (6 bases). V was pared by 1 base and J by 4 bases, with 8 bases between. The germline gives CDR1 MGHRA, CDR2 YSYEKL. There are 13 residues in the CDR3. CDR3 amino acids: CASSQARGYEQYF. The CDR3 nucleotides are TGCGCCAGCAGCCAAGCCAGGGGTTACGAGCAGTACTTC.